Shown below are 26 T cell receptor beta chains from a single sample sequenced in a study of CD4+ T cells in melanoma (dated by TCRdb to between 2021 and 2024). Preparation of the library involved the immunoSEQ multiplex PCR assay. TCRdb holds this immuneACCESS table with in-frame rearrangements only. Some clones are missing; in checked studies, unresolved V genes explain under half, and the rest has no known cause. The sample table lists 13,000 or so clones, over 60% of them with a count of one. The top ten clonotypes cover roughly 15% of the sample. The sequenced sample consisted of cells from a culture (not recorded whether cultured in vitro). The receptors shown here come from a human donor with melanoma.

The V call is TRBV6-5, the J call TRBJ2-2; D may correspond to TRBD1 or TRBD2 (7 bases each). The CDR3 has 15 residues. CDR1 and CDR2 from the germline V gene are MNHEY and SVGAGI. The germline V and J ends were trimmed by 6 bases and 6 bases, with 17 bases remaining between them. CDR3 nucleotide sequence: TGTGCCAGCAGGCGTAACAGGGGAGGGGCCGGGGAGCTGTTTTTT. Its protein product is CASRRNRGGAGELFF.

The DNA of the CDR3 is TGTGCCAGCGAGGGACTAGCGAACACCGGGGAGCTGTTTTTT. Translated, it gives CASEGLANTGELFF. The V call is TRBV6-1, the J call TRBJ2-2; 8 bases are a match to TRBD2. CDR1 is MNHNS, CDR2 SASEGT, per germline. Trimming at V came to 8 bases and at J to 0 bases, leaving 2 bases not matched to a gene. The CDR3 consists of 14 residues.

The chain joins TRBV5-1 to TRBJ1-2, with 7 bases that match TRBD1. Trimming took 3 bases from V and 7 from J; bases not matched to a gene: 9. Germline loops: CDR1 SGHRS, CDR2 YFSETQ. The CDR3 has 14 amino acids. CDR3 in DNA: TGCGCCAGCAGCTCGGGACAGCCGTCGCGTGGCTACACCTTC. Its translation: CASSSGQPSRGYTF.

CDR3 in DNA: TGTGCCAGCAGTTACGGGCGGGGGGGCACAGATACGCAGTATTTT. Its protein product is CASSYGRGGTDTQYF. This chain joins TRBV6-6 and TRBJ2-3, with 8 nucleotides matching TRBD2. The CDR3 covers 15 residues. Germline V gene sequence: CDR1 MNHNY, CDR2 SVGAGI (reference sequence). After removal of 2 bases from V and 1 base from J, the junction contained 2 bases not matched to a gene.

The V gene is TRBV4-1, the J gene TRBJ2-5, with D maybe TRBD1 (6 bases). V lost 3 bases to trimming and J lost 1 base, with 12 bases between them. Germline lookup yields CDR1 MGHRA and CDR2 YSYEKL. The CDR3 consists of 15 residues. This chain's CDR3 is CASSHPRGGQETQYF. CDR3 nucleotides: TGCGCCAGCAGCCACCCAAGAGGGGGCCAAGAGACCCAGTACTTC.

The V and J genes are TRBV7-9 and TRBJ2-7; D is undetermined. The CDR3 contains 16 residues. Trimming stripped 1 base from V and 0 bases from J, with 13 bases between. Germline lookup yields CDR1 SEHNR and CDR2 FQNEAQ (reference sequence). CDR3 region: CASSLGVGFFSYEQYF. The CDR3 DNA reads TGTGCCAGCAGCTTAGGGGTTGGGTTCTTCTCCTACGAGCAGTACTTC.

The chain recombines TRBV5-5 with TRBJ1-3, with no clear D. The germline gives CDR1 SGHKS, CDR2 YYEKEE (reference sequence). The CDR3 contains 13 residues. The V gene lost 5 bases and the J gene lost 4 bases, with 10 bases spanning the gap. The CDR3 spells CASRRVAGNTIYF. Here the CDR3 DNA reads TGTGCCAGCAGGCGCGTCGCCGGAAACACCATATATTTT.

The V and J genes are TRBV2 and TRBJ2-7, with 7 bases matching TRBD2. Germline V gene data show CDR1 as SNHLY and CDR2 as FYNNEI. J lost 3 bases, V lost 8 bases, and 7 bases had no gene match. The CDR3 is 13 amino acids. The CDR3 DNA follows: TGTGCCAGCCTATCGGGGGGACGCTACGAGCAGTACTTC. Its translation is CASLSGGRYEQYF. Filled out from reference TRBV2 and TRBJ2-7, the complete variable domain reads EPEVTQTPSHQVTQMGQEVILRCVPISNHLYFYWYRQILGQKVEFLVSFYNNEISEKSEIFDDQFSVERPDGSNFTLKIRSTKLEDSAMYFCASLSGGRYEQYFGPGTRLTVT.

This rearrangement joins TRBV6-1 to TRBJ1-3; 7 bases are a match to TRBD1. The V gene's germline CDR1 is MNHNS and CDR2 SASEGT. The CDR3 covers 16 residues. Germline trimming cut 4 bases from V and 0 bases from J; bases unmatched to any gene: 6. CDR3 nucleotides: TGTGCCAGCAGTGTATACAGGGGTTCCTCTGGAAACACCATATATTTT. Its translation: CASSVYRGSSGNTIYF.

The chain recombines TRBV30 with TRBJ1-3; 8 nucleotides agree with TRBD1. Germline CDR1 GTSNPN, CDR2 SVGIG (reference sequence). V shed 3 bases and J 3 bases; nucleotides not matched to a gene: 1. The CDR3 contains 13 residues. Here the CDR3 reads CAWRTGGGNTIYF. DNA of the CDR3: TGTGCCTGGAGAACAGGGGGTGGAAACACCATATATTTT.

This clone was observed once. The genes are TRBV4-2 and TRBJ2-2; D perhaps matches TRBD1 (5 bases). This CDR3 spans 15 amino acids. The germline CDR1 and CDR2 sequences are LGHNA and YNFKEQ. Trimming took off 4 bases at V and 1 base at J, with 10 bases between the two ends. Here the CDR3 DNA reads TGTGCCAGCAGCCGACAGACTGGGAACACCGGGGAGCTGTTTTTT. Its protein is CASSRQTGNTGELFF.

The CDR3 loop reads CAISLTGNGYTF. The DNA for the CDR3 is TGTGCCATCAGTCTGACAGGGAATGGCTACACCTTC. The genes are TRBV10-3 and TRBJ1-2; 7 positions agree with TRBD1. Germline CDR1 is ENHRY and CDR2 is SYGVKD. The CDR3 has 12 amino acids. Losses at the gene ends were 5 bases for V and 6 bases for J; bases not matched to a gene: 3.

In this sample, this clone turned up a few times. Other DNA sequences from this sample encode an identical CDR3 as well. The chain recombines TRBV10-3 with TRBJ1-1; no firm D call. CDR1 is ENHRY and CDR2 is SYGVKD in the germline V gene. Trimming took off 0 bases at V and 0 bases at J, with 8 bases between the two ends. The CDR3 is 15 amino acids. Here the CDR3 reads CAISESQDLNTEAFF. Written as DNA, the CDR3 is TGTGCCATCAGTGAGTCGCAGGATCTGAACACTGAAGCTTTCTTT.

The chain links TRBV5-5 to TRBJ2-2; D remains unclear. Trimming stripped 1 base from V and 4 bases from J, with 11 bases between. The CDR3 length is 15 residues. Germline V gives CDR1 SGHKS, CDR2 YYEKEE (reference sequence). CDR3 sequence (DNA): TGTGCCAGCAGCTTGCAGGAGAGAGGCACCGGGGAGCTGTTTTTT. This sequence encodes CASSLQERGTGELFF.

By share, this clone ranks as medium-sized. The chain links TRBV5-1 to TRBJ1-4; no clear D gene. The CDR3 extends over 15 amino acids. Germline values: CDR1 SGHRS, CDR2 YFSETQ. Deletions cut 4 bases from V and 7 bases from J, with 17 bases between. CDR3 coding DNA: TGCGCCAGCAGCCCCTGGGCAACTCCGGCTGAAAAACTGTTTTTT. This sequence encodes CASSPWATPAEKLFF.

This clone was observed a few times. The chain carries TRBV5-5 and TRBJ2-7, with 12 nucleotides matching TRBD2. Germline V gene lookup returns CDR1 SGHKS and CDR2 YYEKEE (reference sequence). The CDR3 extends over 13 amino acids. V dropped 3 bases and J dropped 10; count of bases not matched to a gene: 5. The CDR3 DNA sequence: TGTGCCAGCAGCTGGGGGACTAGCGGGTACCAGTACTTC. Translating it yields CASSWGTSGYQYF. The variable domain in full, with the rest retrieved from reference TRBV5-5 and TRBJ2-7, is DAGVTQSPTHLIKTRGQQVTLRCSPISGHKSVSWYQQVLGQGPQFIFQYYEKEERGRGNFPDRFSARQFPNYSSELNVNALLLGDSALYLCASSWGTSGYQYFGPGTRLTVT.

The chain recombines TRBV18 with TRBJ2-5; D remains ambiguous. Germline CDR1 is KGHSH and CDR2 is LQKENI. The CDR3 extends over 11 amino acids. V was clipped by 3 bases and J by 5 bases, with 4 bases between them. This chain's CDR3 is CASSPTETQYF. CDR3 bases: TGTGCCAGCTCACCGACGGAGACCCAGTACTTC.

The rearrangement uses TRBV6-5 and TRBJ2-1; 9 nucleotides agree with TRBD2. V shed 2 bases, J shed 5 bases, and the junction held 4 bases outside the gene matches. Germline V gene data show CDR1 as MNHEY and CDR2 as SVGAGI. This CDR3 spans 15 amino acids. CDR3 region: CASSYQRGAHNEQFF. In DNA form, the CDR3 reads TGTGCCAGCAGTTACCAGCGGGGGGCGCACAATGAGCAGTTCTTC.

The table lists this clone with a count of one. In nucleotides, the CDR3 is TGTGCCAGCAAGGGCAGGGAAGATACGCAGTATTTT. It codes for CASKGREDTQYF. This chain joins TRBV2 and TRBJ2-3; possibly TRBD1 for D (5 bases). The germline V and J ends were trimmed by 7 bases and 5 bases, with 10 bases remaining between them. This CDR3 region has 12 residues. Germline V lookup: CDR1 SNHLY, CDR2 FYNNEI.

This clone is labeled medium-sized. Mismatch with germline at one junction end may stem from a read error. The genes are TRBV7-9 and TRBJ1-1; D may be TRBD1 (6 bases). CDR1 is SEHNR, CDR2 FQNEAQ, per germline (reference sequence). This CDR3 region has 13 residues. The CDR3 spells CASTLGGRTEAFF. The CDR3 bases are TGTGCCAGCACCTTAGGGGGTCGCACTGAAGCTTTCTTT.

The chain carries TRBV14 and TRBJ2-5; D not resolved. The germline CDR1 and CDR2 sequences are SGHDN and FVKESK. The CDR3 extends over 13 amino acids. V dropped 4 bases and J dropped 4 bases, with 10 bases sitting between them. CDR3 nucleotide sequence: TGTGCCAGCAGCCCGGACGGCGGAGAGACCCAGTACTTC. Translation: CASSPDGGETQYF.

The J gene is TRBJ1-6, the V gene TRBV6-6; no clear D. The V and J ends lost 8 bases and 8 bases respectively, with 13 bases between them. Germline-derived CDR1 and CDR2 are MNHNY and SVGAGI (reference sequence). This CDR3 region has 13 residues. The CDR3 DNA follows: TGTGCCAGCCGGACGATCGGGGATTCACCCCTCCACTTT. It translates to CASRTIGDSPLHF.

V and J are TRBV5-1 and TRBJ2-1; D not resolved. Trimming removed 1 base from V and 8 bases from J, with 7 bases in between. CDR3 length equals 12 residues. Germline assignment: CDR1 SGHRS and CDR2 YFSETQ. The CDR3 DNA reads TGCGCCAGCAGCTTGTCCGGGTATGAGCAGTTCTTC. As protein: CASSLSGYEQFF.

The chain couples TRBV11-2 to TRBJ1-1, with D unclear. The CDR3 runs 11 residues. Trimming took 5 bases from V and 8 from J, leaving 9 bases between them. Germline V gives CDR1 SGHAT, CDR2 FQNNGV. CDR3 bases: TGTGCCAGCAGCACAGAGAGAGAAGCTTTCTTT. Its translation is CASSTEREAFF.

The V gene is TRBV14, the J gene TRBJ1-4; TRBD1 aligns across 10 bases. This CDR3 contains 15 residues. Germline lookup yields CDR1 SGHDN and CDR2 FVKESK. Trimming cost V 2 bases and J 11 bases; bases outside gene matches: 8. The CDR3 loop is CASSQLGTGVRKLFF. Written as DNA, the CDR3 is TGTGCCAGCAGCCAACTCGGGACAGGGGTTAGGAAACTGTTTTTT.

This chain connects TRBV19 to TRBJ1-5; D is ambiguous. Trimming took off 8 bases at V and 3 bases at J, with 20 bases between the two ends. This CDR3 region has 16 residues. CDR1 and CDR2 from the germline V gene are LNHDA and SQIVND (reference sequence). CDR3 residues: CASVGAGLVNNQPQHF. CDR3 coding DNA: TGTGCCAGTGTGGGCGCGGGTCTGGTTAACAATCAGCCCCAGCATTTT.